These 4 T cell receptor beta chains were all obtained from the same sample, sequenced in a study of cytomegalovirus exposure and HLA in healthy donors (TCRdb year 2017). Library prep was done by the immunoSEQ multiplex PCR assay. A mixture of 60 forward primers for TCR Vbeta segments and 13 reverse primers for TCR Jbeta segments was used in the multiplex PCR. The table was pulled from immuneACCESS by TCRdb, which kept in-frame rearrangements only. Such tables lose some clones; where checked, under half of the loss comes from unresolved V genes, and the rest has no known cause. This sample gives about 170,000 clones in total; over 70% of them show up just once. The biggest ten clones account for around 3% of the sample. Sequencing used PBMCs. These receptors were taken from a woman between 50 and 59 years old in good health and CMV-seropositive.

This clone was counted a single time. The chain carries TRBV7-6 and TRBJ2-3; 8 bases are shared with TRBD1. The CDR3 spans 16 residues. Unmatched junction bases numbered 7, after V lost 4 bases and J lost 1 base. From germline, CDR1 is SGHVS and CDR2 FNYEAQ. The CDR3 region is CASSSTGGSGTDTQYF. The CDR3 region has the DNA TGTGCCAGCAGCTCAACAGGGGGTTCTGGCACAGATACGCAGTATTTT.

This clone has only a few counts. This sequence joins TRBV28 and TRBJ2-7; the match to TRBD1 covers 9 bases. Germline V gene sequence: CDR1 MDHEN, CDR2 SYDVKM. This CDR3 has 15 residues. Unmatched junction bases numbered 7, after V lost 5 bases and J lost 2 bases. Written as DNA, the CDR3 is TGTGCCAGCAGTCCATCGGGACAGGGCCCCTACGAGCAGTACTTC. This sequence encodes CASSPSGQGPYEQYF. Full variable domain (remainder filled in from reference TRBV28 and TRBJ2-7): DVKVTQSSRYLVKRTGEKVFLECVQDMDHENMFWYRQDPGLGLRLIYFSYDVKMKEKGDIPEGYSVSREKKERFSLILESASTNQTSMYLCASSPSGQGPYEQYFGPGTRLTVT.

The CDR3 nucleotides are TGCGCCAGCAGTCCGACTTTCAACTCCTACAATGAGCAGTTCTTC. Its protein product is CASSPTFNSYNEQFF. The J gene is TRBJ2-1, the V gene TRBV5-1; no reliable D call. Trimming shortened V by 5 bases and J by 0 bases, and 12 bases separated the two germline ends. CDR3 length: 15 amino acids. In germline, CDR1 is SGHRS, CDR2 YFSETQ.

The rearrangement joins TRBV4-3 to TRBJ1-3, with D possibly TRBD1 on 5 matching bases. The germline V gene has CDR1 LGHNA and CDR2 YSLEER. CDR3 length equals 16 residues. Trimming cost V 1 base and J 0 bases, with 10 bases left between them. CDR3 in DNA: TGCGCCAGCAGCCAAGCCCTCACAGGCTCTGGAAACACCATATATTTT. It codes for CASSQALTGSGNTIYF.